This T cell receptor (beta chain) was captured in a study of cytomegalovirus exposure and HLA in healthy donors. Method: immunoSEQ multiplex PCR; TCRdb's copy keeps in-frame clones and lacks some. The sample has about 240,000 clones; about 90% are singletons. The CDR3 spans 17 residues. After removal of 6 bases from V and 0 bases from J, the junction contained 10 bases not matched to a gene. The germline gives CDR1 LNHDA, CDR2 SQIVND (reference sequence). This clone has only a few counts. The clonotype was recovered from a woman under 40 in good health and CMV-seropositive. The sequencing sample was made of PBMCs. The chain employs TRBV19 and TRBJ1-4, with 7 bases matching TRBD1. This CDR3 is CASSDRAPPPTNEKLFF. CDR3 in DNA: TGTGCCAGTAGCGACAGGGCGCCACCCCCAACTAATGAAAAACTGTTTTTT. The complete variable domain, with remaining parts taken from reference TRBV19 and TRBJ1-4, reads DGGITQSPKYLFRKEGQNVTLSCEQNLNHDAMYWYRQDPGQGLRLIYYSQIVNDFQKGDIAEGYSVSREKKESFPLTVTSAQKNPTAFYLCASSDRAPPPTNEKLFFGSGTQLSVL.